This TCR beta chain is from a study of blood T cell repertoires in COVID-19. Whole-study context: Material from acute and convalescent COVID-19 was sourced from the United States, Italy and Spain. T cells, B-cell-depleted T cells, or PBMCs provided the cDNA or gDNA that served as material.

In the original analysis: How many nucleated cells were present was estimated from reference gene primer amplification. TCRdb's table, derived via immunoSEQ multiplex PCR, lists solely in-frame clones and lacks some. V and J calls and clone size are those listed in that table; D and trimming were worked out from the DNA. The repertoire consists of 250,000 to 400,000 clones, with roughly 90% occurring once and the leading ten covering approximately 2.9%. Per germline, CDR1 SGDLS and CDR2 YYNGEE. The V and J ends lost 0 bases and 3 bases respectively, with 10 bases between them. The CDR3 runs 15 residues.

This clonotype was obtained from a woman in her 30s with COVID-19, enrolled during active disease. The chain joins TRBV9 to TRBJ1-5; D ambiguous. Sequencing used peripheral blood. The CDR3, as DNA: TGTGCCAGCAGCGTAGAGCCGGGTGCCAATCAGCCCCAGCATTTT. Residues: CASSVEPGANQPQHF.